A selection of T cell receptor beta chains follows, all from one sample in a study of cytomegalovirus exposure and HLA in healthy donors. Sequenced by immunoSEQ multiplex PCR; TCRdb stores in-frame clones only, minus some. The table records around 140,000 clones, 70% to 80% of them present only once. Sequencing used PBMCs. These receptors all stem from a woman aged 60 to 75 in good health and CMV-seropositive. Each CDR3 is given with its conserved first and last residue. The D gene is left open where the match is weak. Size tells how often a clone was seen (once, few, many) or the class of an expanded clone, and some rows leave it out.

TRBJ1-5 - - TRBV21-1 TGTGCCAGCTTTTTCACAGGGGTTAATCAGCCCCAGCATTTT CASFFTGVNQPQHF
TRBJ1-6 few - TRBV9 TGTGCCAGCAGCGCCCCGACAGGAGCCGATAATTCACCCCTCCACTTT CASSAPTGADNSPLHF
TRBJ1-2 - - TRBV11-2 TGTGCCAGCAGCTTGTGGACAGAGAACTATGGCTACACCTTC CASSLWTENYGYTF
TRBJ2-1 - TRBD2 TRBV9 TGTGCCAGCAGCCCCGGCGGGAGGCTTTACAATGAGCAGTTCTTC CASSPGGRLYNEQFF
TRBJ2-1 few - TRBV2 TGTGCCAGCAGGGAGGGGCTTAGGAAAAATGAGCAGTTCTTC CASREGLRKNEQFF
TRBJ2-2 few - TRBV6-1 TGTGCCAGCAAGGAAGACTTGACCACCGGGGAGCTGTTTTTT CASKEDLTTGELFF
TRBJ2-7 - TRBD2 TRBV7-2 TGTGCCAGCAGCCTCATAGGGAGGGCCTACGAGCAGTACTTC CASSLIGRAYEQYF
TRBJ1-1 - TRBD1 TRBV2 TGTGCCAGCAGTGTAACAGGGGGGAACACTGAAGCTTTCTTT CASSVTGGNTEAFF
TRBJ1-5 few - TRBV4-2 TGTGCCAGCAGCCAAGACTCACAGAATCAGCCCCAGCATTTT CASSQDSQNQPQHF
TRBJ1-2 - - TRBV15 TGTGCCACCAGCAGAGATCTGGGGCAGGTGTTCTATGGCTACACCTTC CATSRDLGQVFYGYTF
TRBJ1-4 - - TRBV30 TGTGCCTGGAGTCTCCACAAATCTGAAAAACTGTTTTTT CAWSLHKSEKLFF
TRBJ2-1 few TRBD2 TRBV28 TGTGCCAGCAGTCCCGCCTCAGCGGGAGTGTACAATGAGCAGTTCTTC CASSPASAGVYNEQFF
TRBJ1-3 - - TRBV28 TGTGCCAGCGGGTCGGCAGGCTACACCATATATTTT CASGSAGYTIYF
TRBJ2-3 - - TRBV19 TGTGCCAGTAGCACCACTTGGACAGAGATCACAGATACGCAGTATTTT CASSTTWTEITDTQYF
TRBJ2-1 - TRBD1 TRBV20-1 TGCAGTACTAGTATTGGGGACAGCAGGTTCTTC CSTSIGDSRFF
TRBJ1-4 - - TRBV7-8 TGTGCCAGCAGCTTAGGGGGAGTCACGACTAATGAAAAACTGTTTTTT CASSLGGVTTNEKLFF
TRBJ2-7 few - TRBV9 TGTGCCAGCAGCGCTAGGGCATCGGACAGCCTCGAGCAGTACTTC CASSARASDSLEQYF
TRBJ1-1 - - TRBV28 TGTGCCAGCAGTACGGGGGGTATGAACACTGAAGCTTTCTTT CASSTGGMNTEAFF
TRBJ2-1 - - TRBV9 TGTGCCAGCAGCGTCGGGCAGGGCGGTTACAATGAGCAGTTCTTC CASSVGQGGYNEQFF
TRBJ1-3 - - TRBV6-5 TGTGCCAGCAGTTACTCGGCGGCAATTTCCGGAAACACCATATATTTT CASSYSAAISGNTIYF
TRBJ1-1 few TRBD1 TRBV5-4 TGTGCCAGCAGATTAACAGGGGGCACTGAAGCTTTCTTT CASRLTGGTEAFF
TRBJ2-5 - TRBD1 TRBV28 TGTGCCAGCACCCCTAACCCGGGACAGGGTTTGACCCAGTACTTC CASTPNPGQGLTQYF
TRBJ2-1 few - TRBV15 TGTGCCACCGTATCGACGGGAGACCCCAACAATGAGCAGTTCTTC CATVSTGDPNNEQFF
TRBJ1-2 - - TRBV5-5 TGTGCCAGCAGCTTTCTAGTGGGGCAAGGCTACACCTTC CASSFLVGQGYTF
TRBJ2-1 - TRBD2 TRBV5-1 TGCGCCAGCAAGCGGGAGGGCGATGAGCAGTTCTTC CASKREGDEQFF
TRBJ1-5 - - TRBV25-1 TGTGCCAGCAGTGATAGCTCGGGGCCCCAGCATTTT CASSDSSGPQHF
TRBJ1-5 - - TRBV6-5 TGTGCCAGCAGGTACCTCGGGACACTCTACAATCAGCCCCAGCATTTT CASRYLGTLYNQPQHF
TRBJ2-7 - - TRBV2 TGTGCCAGCAGGCTCGTAACAAAGCCCCAAGGAAGGGGGTTCTACGAGCAGTACTTC CASRLVTKPQGRGFYEQYF
TRBJ2-2 - TRBD2 TRBV27 TGTGCCAGCAGTAAACTAGCGGGAGCGATCGGGGAGCTGTTTTTT CASSKLAGAIGELFF
TRBJ1-2 - - TRBV19 TGTGCCAGTAGTGCTTCTCACGGGGTTCTTAACTATGGCTACACCTTC CASSASHGVLNYGYTF
TRBJ1-5 - TRBD1 TRBV5-1 TGCGCCAGCAGCCCCGGACAGGGCAATCAGCCCCAGCATTTT CASSPGQGNQPQHF
TRBJ2-7 few - TRBV4-1 TGCGCCAGCAGCCAACAAGGGGCTCCCACCTACGAGCAGTACTTC CASSQQGAPTYEQYF
TRBJ1-1 - - TRBV6-1 TGTGCCACTTCCATGACGGGGAACACTGAAGCTTTCTTT CATSMTGNTEAFF
TRBJ2-2 once TRBD1 TRBV5-1 TGCGCCAGCAGCTTGTTGTCGGGACAGGGCACCGGGGAGCTGTTTTTT CASSLLSGQGTGELFF
TRBJ1-4 - - TRBV9 TGTGCCAGCAGCCGAAGTGGTCCGAGTAATGAAAAACTGTTTTTT CASSRSGPSNEKLFF
TRBJ1-4 - - TRBV14 TGTGCCAGCAGCCCGGGGACTACCCGACTGTTTTTT CASSPGTTRLFF
TRBJ1-1 - - TRBV10-3 TGTGCCATCAGTGAGTCGTTCGGGGAAGCTTTCTTT CAISESFGEAFF
TRBJ2-1 few TRBD2 TRBV18 TGTGCCAGCTCACTCGGGACTAGCGGAATCTACAATGAGCAGTTCTTC CASSLGTSGIYNEQFF